The rows below give T cell receptor beta chains drawn from one sample of a study of cytomegalovirus exposure and HLA in healthy donors. Some clones are missing from TCRdb's copy, which holds only in-frame ones; the method was immunoSEQ multiplex PCR. The table lists tens of thousands of clones. The material sequenced was PBMCs. The receptors were gathered from a middle-aged woman in good health and CMV-seronegative. The CDR3 runs from the conserved cysteine through the conserved F or W. Each record gives: V gene, J gene, CDR3 protein.

V: TRBV5-6; J: TRBJ1-1; CDR3: CASSLGTGLSTEAFF
V: TRBV5-1; J: TRBJ2-7; CDR3: CASSQIPGQGATYEQYF
V: TRBV4-2; J: TRBJ1-1; CDR3: CASSQRQGASSEAFF
V: TRBV11-2; J: TRBJ1-6; CDR3: CATQQGWRSPLHF
V: TRBV21-1; J: TRBJ2-1; CDR3: CASSKVNVTSGRWSYNEQFF
V: TRBV19; J: TRBJ2-1; CDR3: CASSMFPGRASSYNEQFF
V: TRBV18; J: TRBJ1-6; CDR3: CASSLREQGRSYNSPLHF
V: TRBV5-1; J: TRBJ2-7; CDR3: CASSFGLADPGEQYF
V: TRBV25-1; J: TRBJ2-1; CDR3: CASSEDRHPSNEQFF
V: TRBV5-1; J: TRBJ2-3; CDR3: CASSSTSTDTQYF
V: TRBV10-3; J: TRBJ2-7; CDR3: CAIHPTGVHEQYF
V: TRBV10-3; J: TRBJ1-5; CDR3: CAISEGAADQPQHF
V: TRBV10-2; J: TRBJ1-2; CDR3: CASSETGQGGYTF
V: TRBV10-3; J: TRBJ2-7; CDR3: CAISSGFGAREQYF
V: TRBV6-1; J: TRBJ1-5; CDR3: CASSFGTGGDQPQHF
V: TRBV7-2; J: TRBJ2-5; CDR3: CASSGGDWATQYF
V: TRBV7-6; J: TRBJ1-4; CDR3: CASSRPGQGLEKLFF